These 29 T cell receptor beta chains came from one sample sequenced in a study of STAT5B mutations in CD4+ large granular lymphocyte leukemia (dated by TCRdb to about 2022). Libraries came from the immunoSEQ multiplex PCR assay. Held by TCRdb, this immuneACCESS table contains in-frame sequences only and omits some clones. Under half of the omission traces to an unresolved V gene where checked; the cause of the rest is unknown. Here the sample has 32,000 or so clones; roughly 87% occur a single time. The ten biggest clones cover 3% to 4% of the sample. Sequencing was done on a sample of CD4+ T cells from blood buffy coats. These receptors came from a human donor in good health.

This clone has more than one count but fewer than ten. This chain links TRBV4-3 with TRBJ2-3; D gene uncertain. Germline V lookup: CDR1 LGHNA, CDR2 YSLEER. The CDR3 runs 13 residues. V was clipped by 4 bases and J by 5 bases, with 10 bases between them. CDR3 amino acids: CASSPQRVDTQYF. Written as DNA, the CDR3 is TGCGCCAGCAGCCCCCAACGAGTAGATACGCAGTATTTT.

The chain is built from TRBV11-3 and TRBJ2-1, with TRBD2 as a possible D gene (7 bases). Trimming pared 6 bases from V and 4 bases from J, leaving 16 bases between. The CDR3 has 15 amino acids. From germline, CDR1 is SGHNT and CDR2 YENEEA. Here the CDR3 reads CASSQRGGTYNEQFF. CDR3 DNA: TGTGCCAGCAGTCAGAGGGGGGGGACTTACAATGAGCAGTTCTTC.

The chain is built from TRBV2 and TRBJ2-6, with 15 bases lining up with TRBD2. The V gene end was trimmed by 7 bases and the J gene end by 1 base; junction bases not matched to a gene: 8. CDR1 is SNHLY and CDR2 is FYNNEI in the germline V gene. The CDR3 length is 19 residues. The CDR3 DNA sequence: TGTGCCAGCATCGGACTAGCGGGAGGGGACCGGTCTGGGGCCAACGTCCTGACTTTC. Its protein is CASIGLAGGDRSGANVLTF.

The rearrangement joins TRBV7-2 to TRBJ2-3; D call uncertain. The CDR3 runs to 14 residues. CDR1 and CDR2 from the germline V gene are SGHTA and FQGNSA. Trimming shortened V by 10 bases and J by 4 bases, and 18 bases separated the two germline ends. CDR3 bases: TGTGCCACGAGAGACTCGGGCGGCGCAGATACGCAGTATTTT. This codes for CATRDSGGADTQYF.

The chain has TRBV7-8 and TRBJ2-1; D is unclear. The CDR3 runs to 14 residues. Between the trimmed V and J ends, which lost 2 bases and 8 bases, there was a span of 13 bases. Germline V CDR1 and CDR2: SGHVS, FQNEAQ. CDR3: CASSLRATYDEQFF. The CDR3, as DNA: TGTGCCAGCAGCTTAAGGGCGACGTACGATGAGCAGTTCTTC.

V gene TRBV27 combines with J gene TRBJ2-3, with D possibly matching TRBD2 (6 bases). With 4 bases removed from V and 0 bases from J, the gap between germline ends came to 17 bases. This CDR3 has 17 residues. Germline CDR1 reads MNHEY; CDR2 reads SMNVEV (reference sequence). Here the CDR3 reads CASSSPLGRGSTDTQYF. CDR3 in DNA: TGTGCCAGCAGTTCACCCCTCGGGAGAGGGAGCACAGATACGCAGTATTTT.

The chain carries TRBV5-8 and TRBJ1-5; D unresolved. The CDR3 has 11 amino acids. With 3 bases removed from V and 8 bases from J, the gap between germline ends came to 6 bases. The germline CDR1 and CDR2 sequences are SGHTS and YDEGEE. The CDR3 protein is CASSSKEPQHF. The CDR3 DNA reads TGTGCCAGCAGCTCTAAAGAGCCCCAGCATTTT.

The chain carries TRBV29-1 and TRBJ1-3; D is possibly TRBD1 (5 bases). There are 15 residues in the CDR3. V was clipped by 0 bases and J by 9 bases, with 18 bases between them. Germline CDR1 reads SQVTM; CDR2 reads ANQGSEA. In DNA, the CDR3 is TGCAGCGTTGAAGAAGGGTCGGCTGGGGGGGGCACCATATATTTT. The encoded protein is CSVEEGSAGGGTIYF.

The V gene is TRBV2, the J gene TRBJ2-5; a weak D match, TRBD2 (6 bases). Germline V lookup: CDR1 SNHLY, CDR2 FYNNEI. This CDR3 has 12 residues. Trimming removed 10 bases from V and 2 bases from J, with 11 bases in between. DNA for the CDR3: TGTGCCATTCGGGACTTGCAAGAGACCCAGTACTTC. Encoded protein: CAIRDLQETQYF.

The chain employs TRBV7-2 and TRBJ1-6; D is uncertain. V gave up 7 bases and J gave up 7 bases, with 11 bases separating them. The germline V gene has CDR1 SGHTA and CDR2 FQGNSA. The CDR3 runs 13 residues. The CDR3 region is CASTPRLNSPLHF. The DNA for the CDR3 is TGTGCCAGCACCCCCCGTCTGAATTCACCCCTCCACTTT.

The V gene is TRBV10-3, the J gene TRBJ2-7, with 13 bases that match TRBD2. CDR1 and CDR2 from the germline V gene are ENHRY and SYGVKD. The CDR3 has 14 residues. J gave up 4 bases and V 6 bases, and 3 bases lay outside the gene matches. The CDR3 DNA sequence: TGTGCCATCAGCTGGACTAGCGGGAGTTACGAGCAGTACTTC. This gives the protein CAISWTSGSYEQYF.

The CDR3 DNA is TGCGCCAGCAGCTCGGGCCCGGAAAACACTGAAGCTTTCTTT. It specifies CASSSGPENTEAFF. The V call is TRBV5-1, the J call TRBJ1-1; D uncertain. Trimming cost V 3 bases and J 2 bases, with 11 bases left between them. Looked up from germline, CDR1 is SGHRS and CDR2 is YFSETQ. The CDR3 has 14 residues.

The J gene is TRBJ2-3, the V gene TRBV4-2; 10 nucleotides align to TRBD1. This CDR3 is built from 16 residues. The germline CDR1 and CDR2 sequences are LGHNA and YNFKEQ. The J segment lost 2 bases and the V segment lost 1 base, leaving 3 bases of the junction unmatched. CDR3 in amino acids: CASSQGTGGTTDTQYF. Written as DNA, the CDR3 is TGTGCCAGCAGCCAAGGGACAGGGGGTACCACAGATACGCAGTATTTT.

This chain links TRBV6-6 with TRBJ1-6; TRBD1 matches at 7 bases. Germline V gives CDR1 MNHNY, CDR2 SVGAGI (reference sequence). Germline trimming cut 8 bases from V and 2 bases from J; bases unmatched to any gene: 6. There are 15 residues in the CDR3. Here the CDR3 reads CASGPGGPYNSPLHF. In DNA, the CDR3 is TGTGCCAGCGGACCAGGGGGGCCCTATAATTCACCCCTCCACTTT.

CDR3 nucleotides: TGTGCCAGCAGCTTTCGCCAGGTTACCAAAAACATTCAGTACTTC. Protein sequence: CASSFRQVTKNIQYF. The chain carries TRBV7-2 and TRBJ2-4; the D is unclear. CDR1 and CDR2 (germline): SGHTA, FQGNSA. The CDR3 loop spans 15 amino acids. V dropped 3 bases and J dropped 2 bases, with 11 bases sitting between them.

The chain employs TRBV2 and TRBJ2-5; D is unclear. The closer fit of TRBJ2-7 to the DNA end suggests the J call may be wrong. This CDR3 is built from 13 residues. Germline CDR1 and CDR2: SNHLY and FYNNEI. CDR3: CASSVGRDYEQYF. CDR3 coding DNA: TGTGCCAGCAGTGTAGGTAGGGACTACGAGCAGTACTTC.

V and J are TRBV15 and TRBJ1-3, with 11 bases fitting TRBD1. Germline CDR1 reads LNHNV; CDR2 reads YYDKDF (reference sequence). This CDR3 has 17 amino acids. Trimming removed 0 bases from V and 3 bases from J; junction bases left unmatched: 4. The CDR3 sequence: CATSRDVGQGVGNTIYF. CDR3 nucleotide sequence: TGTGCCACCAGCAGAGACGTGGGACAGGGGGTTGGAAACACCATATATTTT. Complete variable domain (other parts from reference TRBV15 and TRBJ1-3): DAMVIQNPRYQVTQFGKPVTLSCSQTLNHNVMYWYQQKSSQAPKLLFHYYDKDFNNEADTPDNFQSRRPNTSFCFLDIRSPGLGDTAMYLCATSRDVGQGVGNTIYFGEGSWLTVV.

The rearrangement links TRBV28 to TRBJ1-2; the match to TRBD1 covers 9 bases. From germline, CDR1 is MDHEN and CDR2 SYDVKM. The CDR3 is 16 amino acids. J lost 3 bases, V lost 3 bases, and 8 bases had no gene match. In DNA form, the CDR3 reads TGTGCCAGCAGTTTCGGCGGACAGGGGCCATACTATGGCTACACCTTC. Protein sequence: CASSFGGQGPYYGYTF.

This sequence joins TRBV19 and TRBJ2-1, with TRBD2 as a possible D gene (5 bases). Trimming took 5 bases from V and 6 from J, leaving 11 bases between them. The CDR3 has 13 amino acids. In germline, CDR1 is LNHDA, CDR2 SQIVND (reference sequence). The DNA for the CDR3 is TGTGCCAGTAGTCCCGCGGGTGGCAATGAGCAGTTCTTC. Its protein is CASSPAGGNEQFF.

The chain combines TRBV28 with TRBJ2-1; possible D gene TRBD2, 6 bases. Trimming took off 2 bases at V and 1 base at J, with 9 bases between the two ends. Germline lookup yields CDR1 MDHEN and CDR2 SYDVKM. The CDR3 runs to 15 residues. CDR3 in DNA: TGTGCCAGCAGTTTACTTCGGGAGTCCTACAATGAGCAGTTCTTC. Its translation: CASSLLRESYNEQFF.

The rearrangement uses TRBV6-1 and TRBJ1-1; D perhaps matches TRBD1 (6 bases). V lost 7 bases and J 1 base, leaving 13 bases between the germline ends. Germline V CDR1 and CDR2: MNHNS, SASEGT. CDR3 length: 14 residues. CDR3 coding DNA: TGTGCCAGCATCCGGACAGCAAAGAACACTGAAGCTTTCTTT. Its translation: CASIRTAKNTEAFF.

The V call is TRBV25-1, the J call TRBJ2-7; D possibly corresponds to TRBD1 (5 bases). The CDR3 is 13 residues long. V was pared by 5 bases and J by 7 bases, with 15 bases between. Germline V gene sequence: CDR1 MGHDK, CDR2 SYGVNS. The CDR3 protein is CASSWTRIGEQYF. CDR3 DNA: TGTGCCAGCAGTTGGACAAGGATTGGGGAGCAGTACTTC.

The chain recombines TRBV10-1 with TRBJ1-4, with D tentatively TRBD1 (5 bases). The CDR3 covers 17 residues. Germline CDR1 reads WNHNN; CDR2 reads SYGVQD (reference sequence). V was trimmed by 4 bases and J by 0 bases, leaving 15 bases between them. This CDR3 reads CASSAGPRGATNEKLFF. CDR3 in DNA: TGCGCCAGCAGTGCCGGGCCCCGAGGGGCAACTAATGAAAAACTGTTTTTT.

This chain connects TRBV6-5 to TRBJ1-2; 11 bases agree with TRBD1. This CDR3 contains 16 residues. V shed 2 bases, J shed 2 bases, and the junction held 4 bases outside the gene matches. Per the germline V gene, CDR1 is MNHEY and CDR2 is SVGAGI. Written as DNA, the CDR3 is TGTGCCAGCAGTTACGTCCGGACAGGGGGCAACTATGGCTACACCTTC. It encodes CASSYVRTGGNYGYTF.

The chain has TRBV7-2 and TRBJ2-1, with a tentative D call TRBD2 (5 bases). Germline values: CDR1 SGHTA, CDR2 FQGNSA. The CDR3 runs to 16 residues. The germline V and J ends were trimmed by 3 bases and 2 bases, with 14 bases remaining between them. CDR3 region: CASSLYGSGPYNEQFF. As DNA, the CDR3 is TGTGCCAGCAGCTTGTACGGCAGCGGACCCTACAATGAGCAGTTCTTC. The whole variable domain, remainder taken from reference TRBV7-2 and TRBJ2-1, is GAGVSQSPSNKVTEKGKDVELRCDPISGHTALYWYRQSLGQGLEFLIYFQGNSAPDKSGLPSDRFSAERTGGSVSTLTIQRTQQEDSAVYLCASSLYGSGPYNEQFFGPGTRLTVL.

This rearrangement joins TRBV5-4 to TRBJ1-6; TRBD1 matches at 7 bases. CDR3 size: 14 residues. Germline assignment: CDR1 SGHNT and CDR2 YYREEE (reference sequence). Trimming removed 4 bases from V and 9 bases from J; junction bases left unmatched: 7. CDR3 protein: CASSVGGQPSPLHF. The CDR3 coding sequence is TGTGCCAGCAGCGTTGGGGGACAGCCTTCACCCCTCCACTTT.

CDR3 protein: CASSQDPPNEQFF. CDR3 in DNA: TGTGCCAGCAGCCAGGACCCACCCAATGAGCAGTTCTTC. The rearrangement joins TRBV7-2 to TRBJ2-1, with D hard to call. This CDR3 is 13 amino acids long. Trimming pared 5 bases from V and 6 bases from J, leaving 11 bases between. Germline CDR1 SGHTA, CDR2 FQGNSA. The full variable domain, in which reference TRBV7-2 and TRBJ2-1 provide the parts outside the CDR3, is GAGVSQSPSNKVTEKGKDVELRCDPISGHTALYWYRQSLGQGLEFLIYFQGNSAPDKSGLPSDRFSAERTGGSVSTLTIQRTQQEDSAVYLCASSQDPPNEQFFGPGTRLTVL.

This clone was counted once. The chain employs TRBV5-1 and TRBJ2-5; D is perhaps TRBD1 or TRBD2 (5 bases each). V lost 3 bases, J lost 2 bases, and 17 bases lay in between. The CDR3 extends over 16 amino acids. The germline CDR1 and CDR2 sequences are SGHRS and YFSETQ. The CDR3 sequence is CASSYGTAVGQETQYF. For the CDR3, the DNA is TGCGCCAGCAGCTATGGGACGGCTGTGGGGCAAGAGACCCAGTACTTC.

The chain joins TRBV14 to TRBJ2-2; D is undetermined. This CDR3 has 13 residues. From germline, CDR1 is SGHDN and CDR2 FVKESK. The V end lost 0 bases, the J end lost 7 bases, and 6 bases lay between the germline ends. The CDR3 sequence: CASSQDRLGELFF. The CDR3 DNA is TGTGCCAGCAGCCAAGATCGGCTCGGGGAGCTGTTTTTT.